This TCR beta chain was retrieved from a study of T cell responses to AZD1222 COVID-19 vaccine. The data were produced by immunoSEQ multiplex PCR, yet TCRdb's version contains in-frame clones alone and is incomplete. The repertoire holds approximately 200,000 clones, 94% seen once, with roughly 10% in the top ten. A word on this clone: The antigen is unknown.

V trimming: 5 bases; J trimming: 7 bases; junction bases outside the gene matches: 7. Germline V gene data show CDR1 as SGHAT and CDR2 as FQDESV (reference sequence). This CDR3 region has 14 residues. Study results and caveats: Spike-specific TCR breadth rose after two AZD1222 doses, and depth rose as well. Dominant CD4 TCR responses targeted spike regions 160-218 and 743-854.

This clonotype originated in an adult in good health. The sequenced sample was peripheral blood, obtained on day 0 of AZD1222 vaccination. The chain couples TRBV11-1 to TRBJ1-2; 10 bases match TRBD1. DNA of the CDR3: TGTGCCAGCAGCATCGGGACAGGGGCGGGTGGCTACACCTTC. It is translated as CASSIGTGAGGYTF.